Below, 20 T cell receptor beta chains from the same sample are listed, as sequenced in a study of cytomegalovirus exposure and HLA in healthy donors. PCR was performed using 60 Vbeta and 13 Jbeta primers. TCRdb's copy holds only in-frame clones and misses some; the assay was immunoSEQ multiplex PCR. The table records about 240,000 clones, about 81% of them present only once. Material: PBMCs. Receptors were obtained from a woman aged 60 to 75 in good health and CMV-seropositive.

In DNA, the CDR3 is TGTGCCAGCAGCCCACCCCAGGCAGAGTATGGCTACACCTTC. Translation gives CASSPPQAEYGYTF. The V call is TRBV5-4, the J call TRBJ1-2; no clear D gene. Germline V gives CDR1 SGHNT, CDR2 YYREEE (reference sequence). The ends were cut back, 4 bases at V and 5 bases at J, with 15 bases in the middle. CDR3 size: 14 residues.

The chain has TRBV7-2 and TRBJ2-1; TRBD2 might be the D (6 bases). This CDR3 spans 16 amino acids. Germline-derived CDR1 and CDR2 are SGHTA and FQGNSA. Trimming stripped 4 bases from V and 3 bases from J, with 16 bases between. The CDR3 is CASSSRGLRNYNEQFF. In nucleotides, the CDR3 is TGTGCCAGCAGCTCCCGGGGACTCCGAAACTACAATGAGCAGTTCTTC. The full variable domain, completed using reference TRBV7-2 and TRBJ2-1, is GAGVSQSPSNKVTEKGKDVELRCDPISGHTALYWYRQSLGQGLEFLIYFQGNSAPDKSGLPSDRFSAERTGGSVSTLTIQRTQQEDSAVYLCASSSRGLRNYNEQFFGPGTRLTVL.

The V gene is TRBV5-8, the J gene TRBJ1-2; 9 bases are a match to TRBD1. Losses at the gene ends were 1 base for V and 4 bases for J; bases not matched to a gene: 11. CDR1 and CDR2 (germline): SGHTS, YDEGEE. The CDR3 is made up of 17 amino acids. CDR3 DNA: TGTGCCAGCAGCTTGTCCACCCCGGGACAGGGTTCCTATGGCTACACCTTC. This gives the protein CASSLSTPGQGSYGYTF.

This sequence joins TRBV6-5 and TRBJ1-6, with 9 bases lining up with TRBD1. This CDR3 comprises 12 residues. Germline CDR1 is MNHEY and CDR2 is SVGAGI. The V and J ends lost 9 bases and 10 bases, in that order; junction bases with no gene match: 4. The CDR3 sequence: CASRQGESPLHF. The CDR3 DNA sequence: TGTGCCAGTCGACAGGGGGAATCACCCCTCCACTTT.

V usage is TRBV10-1 and J usage is TRBJ2-7; TRBD2 matches 7 bases. Germline trimming cut 5 bases from V and 2 bases from J; bases unmatched to any gene: 18. The CDR3 consists of 18 residues. Germline loops: CDR1 WNHNN, CDR2 SYGVQD (reference sequence). CDR3 protein: CASSSGRTSVRGAYEQYF. CDR3 in DNA: TGCGCCAGCAGTTCCGGCCGGACTAGTGTACGGGGAGCCTACGAGCAGTACTTC.

CDR3 region: CASSYGSTGYGYTF. DNA of the CDR3: TGTGCCAGCAGTTACGGATCGACGGGCTATGGCTACACCTTC. This sequence joins TRBV6-6 and TRBJ1-2; D uncertain. The CDR3 runs to 14 residues. The germline gives CDR1 MNHNY, CDR2 SVGAGI (reference sequence). V dropped 2 bases and J dropped 4 bases, with 11 bases sitting between them.

CDR3 in DNA: TGCGCCAGCAGCCAACTAGCGGGGTTATTCCACGAGCAGTACTTC. Its translation is CASSQLAGLFHEQYF. The chain links TRBV4-1 to TRBJ2-7, with TRBD2 identical over 9 bases. The CDR3 runs to 15 residues. CDR1 MGHRA and CDR2 YSYEKL come from the germline V gene. J lost 5 bases, V lost 2 bases, and 7 bases had no gene match.

The chain has TRBV7-6 and TRBJ2-5, with 7 bases aligning to TRBD2. The J call may be incorrect, as the DNA end agrees better with TRBJ2-7. Germline values: CDR1 SGHVS, CDR2 FNYEAQ. The CDR3 covers 13 residues. DNA for the CDR3: TGTGCCAGCAGCCGGACTAGTTCCTACGAGCAGTACTTC. It translates to CASSRTSSYEQYF.

This chain uses TRBV5-1 with TRBJ2-1; TRBD1 aligns across 7 bases. Germline V gene data show CDR1 as SGHRS and CDR2 as YFSETQ. This CDR3 is built from 15 residues. V shed 5 bases, J shed 5 bases, and the junction held 10 bases outside the gene matches. CDR3 sequence (DNA): TGCGCCAGCAGGTGGTGGGACAGTAGGGACAATGAGCAGTTCTTC. Translation: CASRWWDSRDNEQFF. The variable domain in full, with the rest retrieved from reference TRBV5-1 and TRBJ2-1, is KAGVTQTPRYLIKTRGQQVTLSCSPISGHRSVSWYQQTPGQGLQFLFEYFSETQRNKGNFPGRFSGRQFSNSRSEMNVSTLELGDSALYLCASRWWDSRDNEQFFGPGTRLTVL.

The chain combines TRBV29-1 with TRBJ2-1; TRBD2 might be the D (6 bases). Trimming pared 5 bases from V and 1 base from J, leaving 6 bases between. Germline V lookup: CDR1 SQVTM, CDR2 ANQGSEA. The CDR3 totals 12 residues. In nucleotides, the CDR3 is TGCAGCGTTCGGGGGTCCTACAATGAGCAGTTCTTC. It specifies CSVRGSYNEQFF.

J is TRBJ2-2 and V is TRBV5-6; 7 nucleotides match TRBD2. The CDR3 is 18 residues long. The trim removed 3 bases at V and 3 bases at J, leaving 14 bases unmatched. In germline, CDR1 is SGHDT, CDR2 YYEEEE. The CDR3 loop reads CASSYRSSGSEHTGELFF. The DNA of the CDR3 is TGTGCCAGCAGCTATCGATCTAGCGGTTCGGAGCACACCGGGGAGCTGTTTTTT.

V and J are TRBV29-1 and TRBJ2-1; 9 nucleotides align to TRBD1. J gave up 6 bases and V 6 bases, and 6 bases lay outside the gene matches. The germline V gene encodes CDR1 SQVTM and CDR2 ANQGSEA. The length of the CDR3 is 13 residues. CDR3 in amino acids: CSVTGGIGNEQFF. CDR3 nucleotide sequence: TGCAGCGTCACAGGGGGCATAGGCAATGAGCAGTTCTTC.

The gene calls are TRBV5-5 and TRBJ1-1; a possible D gene is TRBD1 (5 bases). Per germline, CDR1 SGHKS and CDR2 YYEKEE (reference sequence). The CDR3 has 16 amino acids. The V end was cut by 4 bases, the J end by 0 bases, with 16 bases between. CDR3 DNA sequence: TGTGCCAGCAGCCCTAGGGTGGGGGGGATGAACACTGAAGCTTTCTTT. The encoded protein is CASSPRVGGMNTEAFF.

The rearrangement uses TRBV6-1 and TRBJ2-2; tentative D call: TRBD2 (5 bases). The germline V gene encodes CDR1 MNHNS and CDR2 SASEGT. V lost 6 bases to trimming and J lost 3 bases, with 14 bases between them. The CDR3 totals 15 residues. DNA for the CDR3: TGTGCCAGCAGGAGGAGCGGACGGTACACCGGGGAGCTGTTTTTT. This sequence encodes CASRRSGRYTGELFF.

The chain combines TRBV6-1 with TRBJ2-5; 8 bases are a match to TRBD2. The CDR3 is 15 residues long. V lost 10 bases and J lost 5; bases outside the gene matches: 15. Germline V CDR1 and CDR2: MNHNS, SASEGT. DNA of the CDR3: TGTGCCACCACTGCTGGCGGGAGGTCAGGGGAGACCCAGTACTTC. It codes for CATTAGGRSGETQYF.

CDR3 residues: CASSLAQTVHNTEAFF. CDR3 sequence (DNA): TGTGCCAGCAGCTTAGCGCAGACAGTGCACAACACTGAAGCTTTCTTT. This chain uses TRBV7-6 with TRBJ1-1; tentative D call: TRBD1 (5 bases). Trimming shortened V by 0 bases and J by 2 bases, and 13 bases separated the two germline ends. In germline, CDR1 is SGHVS, CDR2 FNYEAQ. This CDR3 region has 16 residues.

This clone was detected a few times. The CDR3 spells CASSAGTSGRLGGRTDTQYF. CDR3 in DNA: TGCGCCAGCAGCGCCGGGACTAGCGGGAGATTGGGGGGCCGCACAGATACGCAGTATTTT. J is TRBJ2-3 and V is TRBV5-1, with 14 nucleotides matching TRBD2. The CDR3 extends over 20 amino acids. Per the germline V gene, CDR1 is SGHRS and CDR2 is YFSETQ. V shed 4 bases, J shed 1 base, and the junction held 14 bases outside the gene matches.

The rearrangement joins TRBV2 to TRBJ1-2; 9 bases align to TRBD1. Trimming cost V 10 bases and J 2 bases; bases outside gene matches: 5. Germline V gene data show CDR1 as SNHLY and CDR2 as FYNNEI. CDR3 length: 13 residues. The CDR3 DNA reads as TGTGCCACCAGGGGACAGGGCAACTATGGCTACACCTTC. This codes for CATRGQGNYGYTF.

This chain joins TRBV6-5 and TRBJ1-3; no clear D. There are 15 residues in the CDR3. V was cut by 0 bases and J by 0 bases, with 6 bases left in between. CDR1 is MNHEY, CDR2 SVGAGI, per germline. The CDR3 is CASSYSFSSGNTIYF. The DNA for the CDR3 is TGTGCCAGCAGTTACTCGTTCAGCTCTGGAAACACCATATATTTT.

This clone was recorded a few times. The DNA for the CDR3 is TGTGCCATCCTGCCCCAGGGTGACTATGGCTACACCTTC. Translation: CAILPQGDYGYTF. The J gene is TRBJ1-2, the V gene TRBV10-3; tentatively, D is TRBD1 (5 bases). The V gene lost 8 bases and the J gene lost 3 bases, with 13 bases spanning the gap. Looked up from germline, CDR1 is ENHRY and CDR2 is SYGVKD. The CDR3 has 13 amino acids.